Below are 2 T cell receptor beta chains sequenced from a single sample in a study of blood T cell repertoires in COVID-19. TCRdb's table, derived via immunoSEQ multiplex PCR, lists solely in-frame clones and lacks some. Of about 340,000 clones listed, about 87% are singletons. Sequencing was done on a sample of peripheral blood. These receptors were obtained from a woman in her forties or fifties with COVID-19, enrolled during active disease.

J is TRBJ2-7 and V is TRBV5-1; D is unresolved. There are 12 residues in the CDR3. The V end lost 3 bases, the J end lost 4 bases, and 8 bases lay between the germline ends. The V gene's germline CDR1 is SGHRS and CDR2 YFSETQ. In DNA form, the CDR3 reads TGCGCCAGCAGCTCTACCGGTTACGAGCAGTACTTC. Translation: CASSSTGYEQYF.

The V and J genes are TRBV7-2 and TRBJ2-1, with a tentative D call TRBD2 (5 bases). The germline V and J ends were trimmed by 4 bases and 1 base, with 14 bases remaining between them. Germline loops: CDR1 SGHTA, CDR2 FQGNSA. This CDR3 contains 16 residues. In DNA form, the CDR3 reads TGTGCCAGCAGCTCAGCGGCGGTCGCGTCCTACAATGAGCAGTTCTTC. Protein: CASSSAAVASYNEQFF.